A single sample gave rise to the 22 T cell receptor beta chains below, sequenced in a study of human versus mouse CDR3 diversity and MHC coevolution. The table came from immunoSEQ multiplex PCR; TCRdb's copy has only in-frame clones and leaves some out. The sample includes tens of thousands of clones, 92% seen only once; the top ten take roughly 0.15%. The sample consisted of naive CD4+ T cells from blood. This sample's subset: CD45RO-negative CD62L-positive naive CD4 T cells. All receptors come from a person aged 25-75 years in good health.

In regard to this clone: Its ends do not fully match the called genes, so a read error is possible. The CDR3 spells CASSAGFQTQHF. The CDR3 bases are TGTGCCAGCAGCGCAGGGTTTCAGACCCAGCATTTT. The chain is built from TRBV2 and TRBJ1-5, with D possibly TRBD1 on 5 matching bases. CDR1 is SNHLY and CDR2 is FYNNEI in the germline V gene. This CDR3 spans 12 amino acids.

The chain is built from TRBV5-8 and TRBJ2-5, with D maybe TRBD2 (5 bases). V was shortened by 7 bases and J by 13 bases, with 17 bases between the two germline ends. The germline CDR1 and CDR2 sequences are SGHTS and YDEGEE. The CDR3 totals 11 residues. This CDR3 is CASGLDTIRYF. The CDR3 nucleotides are TGTGCCAGCGGACTCGACACGATACGGTACTTC.

The chain employs TRBV5-6 and TRBJ2-1; 7 positions agree with TRBD1. V shed 0 bases, J shed 7 bases, and the junction held 7 bases outside the gene matches. This CDR3 has 15 residues. From germline, CDR1 is SGHDT and CDR2 YYEEEE. DNA of the CDR3: TGTGCCAGCAGCTTGGGAGACAGGGTCTGGAATGAGCAGTTCTTC. Translating it yields CASSLGDRVWNEQFF.

This chain uses TRBV7-4 with TRBJ1-6; 7 nucleotides match TRBD1. V lost 5 bases and J lost 7; bases outside the gene matches: 17. The CDR3 contains 18 residues. Germline CDR1 SGHVT, CDR2 SQSDAQ. CDR3 protein: CASSPVVGGWMGNSPLHF. As DNA, the CDR3 is TGTGCCAGCAGCCCAGTGGTAGGGGGCTGGATGGGGAATTCACCCCTCCACTTT.

The chain employs TRBV19 and TRBJ2-5; 7 nucleotides agree with TRBD1. Germline V CDR1 and CDR2: LNHDA, SQIVND (reference sequence). This CDR3 has 15 residues. Trimming took 3 bases from V and 5 from J; bases not matched to a gene: 9. CDR3 DNA sequence: TGTGCCAGTAGTATCTCGAGACAGGGTGCGGAGACCCAGTACTTC. This translates into CASSISRQGAETQYF.

The J gene is TRBJ1-4, the V gene TRBV5-6; 11 bases map to TRBD1. The CDR3 loop spans 17 amino acids. Germline assignment: CDR1 SGHDT and CDR2 YYEEEE. Trimming at V came to 0 bases and at J to 2 bases, leaving 3 bases not matched to a gene. The CDR3 loop is CASSLGGQGATNEKLFF. The CDR3 bases are TGTGCCAGCAGCTTGGGAGGACAGGGGGCCACTAATGAAAAACTGTTTTTT.

This clone occurred once. The chain uses TRBV6-1 and TRBJ1-2; unclear D gene. The V end was cut by 3 bases, the J end by 4 bases, with 12 bases between. The germline V gene encodes CDR1 MNHNS and CDR2 SASEGT. This CDR3 comprises 14 residues. The CDR3 DNA is TGTGCCAGCAGTGATTTGGGCCTTACCTATGGCTACACCTTC. It is translated as CASSDLGLTYGYTF.

The chain employs TRBV19 and TRBJ2-7, with TRBD2 as a possible D gene (5 bases). The CDR3 length is 14 residues. Germline V gene data show CDR1 as LNHDA and CDR2 as SQIVND (reference sequence). Between the trimmed V and J ends, which lost 3 bases and 0 bases, there was a span of 9 bases. The CDR3 DNA reads as TGTGCCAGTAGTATTGCTGGGAGCTCCTACGAGCAGTACTTC. The encoded protein is CASSIAGSSYEQYF.

The rearrangement links TRBV7-9 to TRBJ1-5, with D unclear. The germline V and J ends were trimmed by 5 bases and 7 bases, with 12 bases remaining between them. The germline V gene has CDR1 SEHNR and CDR2 FQNEAQ (reference sequence). The CDR3 sequence is 13 residues long. The CDR3 is CASSGEVGQPQHF. The CDR3 DNA is TGTGCCAGCAGCGGGGAGGTTGGGCAGCCCCAGCATTTT.

This clone was counted a single time. The V and J genes are TRBV19 and TRBJ2-4; TRBD1 might be the D (5 bases). Per germline, CDR1 LNHDA and CDR2 SQIVND (reference sequence). The germline V and J ends were trimmed by 3 bases and 3 bases, with 12 bases remaining between them. The CDR3 contains 15 residues. The CDR3 loop is CASSIPQGGKNIQYF. The CDR3 region has the DNA TGTGCCAGTAGTATTCCCCAGGGCGGCAAAAACATTCAGTACTTC.

This clone occurred once. The chain links TRBV5-4 to TRBJ2-5, with 8 bases matching TRBD2. The CDR3 sequence is 16 residues long. Germline CDR1 SGHNT, CDR2 YYREEE (reference sequence). With V trimmed by 4 bases and J by 0 bases, 8 bases remained unmatched. DNA of the CDR3: TGTGCCAGCAGCCCGGTTGGCGGGGGGTACCAAGAGACCCAGTACTTC. It codes for CASSPVGGGYQETQYF.

The V call is TRBV12-2, the J call TRBJ2-5; TRBD2, the table's D call, lacks a check against the DNA. Matching the DNA end better, TRBJ2-7 makes the J call doubtful. TRBV12-2 is a recognized pseudogene. CDR3 length: 14 residues. CDR3 loop: CASRVGTEDYEQYF. CDR3 coding DNA: TGTGCAAGTCGCGTAGGGACTGAAGACTACGAGCAGTACTTC.

The V call is TRBV11-2, the J call TRBJ2-7; 7 bases are a match to TRBD1. After removal of 4 bases from V and 4 bases from J, the junction contained 10 bases not matched to a gene. There are 15 residues in the CDR3. CDR1 is SGHAT, CDR2 FQNNGV, per germline. The CDR3 loop reads CASSSIVGTAYEQYF. The CDR3 DNA sequence: TGTGCCAGCAGCTCCATAGTGGGGACAGCTTACGAGCAGTACTTC.

The chain joins TRBV30 to TRBJ1-4; D gene unclear. The length of the CDR3 is 11 residues. Germline values: CDR1 GTSNPN, CDR2 SVGIG (reference sequence). Trimming took 2 bases from V and 6 from J, leaving 4 bases between them. CDR3 sequence: CAWSSDEKLFF. Here the CDR3 DNA reads TGTGCCTGGAGTTCTGATGAAAAACTGTTTTTT.

The chain links TRBV2 to TRBJ2-5; 9 positions agree with TRBD2. The DNA end is more similar to TRBJ2-7, so the J call may be wrong. This CDR3 is 14 amino acids long. CDR1 is SNHLY, CDR2 FYNNEI, per germline. CDR3 in amino acids: CASRAGTSLHEQYF. Here the CDR3 DNA reads TGTGCCAGCAGAGCCGGGACTAGCCTCCACGAGCAGTACTTC.

The chain couples TRBV11-1 to TRBJ2-1; 9 bases line up with TRBD1. Trimming at V came to 8 bases and at J to 5 bases, leaving 4 bases not matched to a gene. This CDR3 is built from 13 residues. The germline gives CDR1 SGHAT, CDR2 FQDESV (reference sequence). The CDR3 bases are TGTGCCAGCGTGGGACAGGGTCACAATGAGCAGTTCTTC. It yields the protein CASVGQGHNEQFF.

A single count supports this clone. This sequence joins TRBV5-1 and TRBJ2-7, with a weak D call TRBD2 (5 bases). This CDR3 has 13 residues. Germline CDR1 and CDR2: SGHRS and YFSETQ. V was clipped by 1 base and J by 3 bases, with 8 bases between them. CDR3 nucleotide sequence: TGCGCCAGCAGCTTGACTAGTTTCTACGAGCAGTACTTC. Translated, it gives CASSLTSFYEQYF.

The chain has TRBV2 and TRBJ2-7; 7 bases align to TRBD1. The germline V gene encodes CDR1 SNHLY and CDR2 FYNNEI. Trimming took 6 bases from V and 0 from J; bases not matched to a gene: 8. The CDR3 spans 15 residues. CDR3 region: CASSIRGQYSYEQYF. The CDR3 DNA sequence: TGTGCCAGCAGCATAAGGGGGCAATACTCCTACGAGCAGTACTTC.

The chain joins TRBV2 to TRBJ2-7; perhaps TRBD1 as D (7 bases). The V end lost 7 bases, the J end lost 9 bases, and 10 bases lay between the germline ends. Germline lookup yields CDR1 SNHLY and CDR2 FYNNEI. This CDR3 contains 10 residues. CDR3 in amino acids: CASTRGVQYF. The CDR3 DNA reads as TGTGCCAGCACCAGGGGGGTGCAGTACTTC.

This clone was seen more than once but under ten times. This chain joins TRBV7-9 and TRBJ1-2; D is unresolved. The V gene lost 4 bases and the J gene lost 3 bases, with 9 bases spanning the gap. The germline V gene has CDR1 SEHNR and CDR2 FQNEAQ (reference sequence). This CDR3 is built from 13 residues. CDR3: CASSSRVHYGYTF. CDR3 bases: TGTGCCAGCAGCTCACGGGTCCACTATGGCTACACCTTC.

This chain uses TRBV6-5 with TRBJ2-6; D is undetermined. Germline CDR1 MNHEY, CDR2 SVGAGI. The length of the CDR3 is 15 residues. The ends were cut back, 4 bases at V and 8 bases at J, with 15 bases in the middle. The CDR3 sequence: CASSSTGLITNVLTF. CDR3 nucleotide sequence: TGTGCCAGCAGTTCTACGGGTCTAATTACCAACGTCCTGACTTTC.

The J gene is TRBJ2-3, the V gene TRBV10-3, with D maybe TRBD1 (5 bases). The CDR3 totals 15 residues. Germline CDR1 ENHRY, CDR2 SYGVKD. V was pared by 6 bases and J by 0 bases, with 13 bases between. The CDR3 here is CAISRTGYSTDTQYF. CDR3 nucleotide sequence: TGTGCCATCAGCAGAACAGGTTACAGCACAGATACGCAGTATTTT.